A single sample gave rise to the 23 T cell receptor beta chains below, sequenced in a study of regulatory T cells in long-lasting Graves disease. Regarding time point: newly diagnosed GD, antithyroid drugs for less than 3 months. Construction of the TCR library relied on RNA isolated from PBMCs. HTBI primers from iRepertoire and Arm-PCR of CDR3 regions yielded the TCR beta libraries. One entry per CDR3 protein results from TCRdb running MiXCR on the multiplex PCR reads. The data hold more than 300,000 distinct CDR3 sequences, with 15% to 19% observed a single time. The sequences come from peripheral blood mononuclear cells (PBMCs), collected at new diagnosis, from a patient treated with antithyroid drugs. The source of these receptors is a female donor with Graves disease.

As to this clonotype: Being one base from a much bigger clone, this may be a read error. This chain links TRBV4-3 with TRBJ2-7; tentatively, D is TRBD2 (6 bases). The CDR3 consists of 18 residues. The germline gives CDR1 LGHNA, CDR2 YSLEER. V was pared by 0 bases and J by 1 base, with 19 bases between. CDR3 nucleotide sequence: TGCGCCAGCAGCCAAGATCGTACAGGACTATCGGTTTCCTACGAGCAGTACTTC. Its protein product is CASSQDRTGLSVSYEQYF.

The chain couples TRBV2 to TRBJ2-7; 8 bases are a match to TRBD2. With 1 base clipped from V and 2 bases from J, the junction kept 1 base outside the gene matches. The CDR3 totals 14 residues. Germline CDR1 is SNHLY and CDR2 is FYNNEI. CDR3 sequence reads: CASSEDGRAYEQYF. The DNA of the CDR3 is TGTGCCAGCAGTGAAGACGGGAGGGCCTACGAGCAGTACTTC.

The table lists this clonotype with many counts. J is TRBJ1-1 and V is TRBV11-2; TRBD1 matches at 8 bases. The V gene end was trimmed by 6 bases and the J gene end by 4 bases; junction bases not matched to a gene: 10. CDR1 and CDR2 from the germline V gene are SGHAT and FQNNGV. This CDR3 contains 15 residues. CDR3 sequence: CASRQDRVYSTEAFF. The CDR3, as DNA: TGTGCCAGCAGGCAGGACAGGGTCTACAGCACTGAAGCTTTCTTT.

This clonotype has a count of ten or more. This sequence joins TRBV13 and TRBJ1-1; D unclear. Germline V gene data show CDR1 as PRHDT and CDR2 as FYEKMQ (reference sequence). V lost 0 bases and J 3 bases, leaving 14 bases between the germline ends. This CDR3 comprises 16 residues. The CDR3 is CASSLGLLRGYTEAFF. CDR3 nucleotides: TGTGCCAGCAGCTTAGGTTTACTGAGAGGGTACACTGAAGCTTTCTTT.

This clonotype was picked up many times. The chain has TRBV12-3 or TRBV12-4 and TRBJ1-1; weak D call: TRBD1 (6 bases). There are 13 residues in the CDR3. Trimming stripped 6 bases from V and 4 bases from J, with 12 bases between. DNA for the CDR3: TGTGCCAGCAGGTCAGGGGAAGTCACTGAAGCTTTCTTT. It specifies CASRSGEVTEAFF.

The J gene is TRBJ2-2, the V gene TRBV29-1; the D is unclear. With 4 bases removed from V and 7 bases from J, the gap between germline ends came to 10 bases. Germline V lookup: CDR1 SQVTM, CDR2 ANQGSEA. The CDR3 sequence is 12 residues long. CDR3 DNA sequence: TGCAGCGTTGGGTCGGGTATCGGGGAGCTGTTTTTT. Amino acids: CSVGSGIGELFF.

This clonotype was seen ten or more times. The J gene is TRBJ2-1, the V gene TRBV12-3 or TRBV12-4; no clear D gene. CDR3 length: 12 amino acids. V lost 8 bases and J lost 2, with 7 bases in between. Here the CDR3 reads CASGIPYNEQFF. In DNA form, the CDR3 reads TGTGCCAGCGGCATCCCCTACAATGAGCAGTTCTTC.

This clonotype was counted many times. For the CDR3, the DNA is TGCAGTGCCCTTACCGGGACGAGCAACAATGAGCAGTTCTTC. This sequence encodes CSALTGTSNNEQFF. The chain carries TRBV20-1 and TRBJ2-1; D may match TRBD1 or TRBD2 (5 bases each). The V gene lost 6 bases and the J gene lost 5 bases, with 17 bases spanning the gap. The germline CDR1 and CDR2 sequences are DFQATT and SNEGSKA (reference sequence). The CDR3 contains 14 residues.

This clonotype was counted many times. V usage is TRBV27 and J usage is TRBJ2-2, with a tentative D call TRBD1 (5 bases). The V end lost 4 bases, the J end lost 2 bases, and 11 bases lay between the germline ends. Germline CDR1 MNHEY, CDR2 SMNVEV (reference sequence). The CDR3 covers 15 residues. CDR3 loop: CASSSRAHNTGELFF. In DNA form, the CDR3 reads TGTGCCAGCAGTTCCAGGGCCCACAACACCGGGGAGCTGTTTTTT.

CDR3 in amino acids: CASSRRGTGGEETQYF. The CDR3 bases are TGTGCCAGCAGCAGGAGAGGGACAGGGGGAGAGGAGACCCAGTACTTC. This chain joins TRBV7-2 and TRBJ2-5; TRBD1 agrees at 11 bases. This CDR3 is built from 16 residues. CDR1 is SGHTA, CDR2 FQGNSA, per germline. Trimming cost V 5 bases and J 5 bases; bases outside gene matches: 10.

Of note for this clonotype: Just one base apart from a much larger clone, this may be a read error. The rearrangement uses TRBV19 and TRBJ1-2; 8 positions agree with TRBD1. Germline-derived CDR1 and CDR2 are LNHDA and SQIVND (reference sequence). The CDR3 runs 16 residues. Trimming took 1 base from V and 7 from J; bases not matched to a gene: 11. For the CDR3, the DNA is TGTGCCAGTAGTATAGTAGGATCTGGCAGGGGGCTTGGCTACACCTTC. It specifies CASSIVGSGRGLGYTF. The full variable domain, rest sourced from reference TRBV19 and TRBJ1-2, is DGGITQSPKYLFRKEGQNVTLSCEQNLNHDAMYWYRQDPGQGLRLIYYSQIVNDFQKGDIAEGYSVSREKKESFPLTVTSAQKNPTAFYLCASSIVGSGRGLGYTFGSGTRLTVV.

This clonotype has more than one count but fewer than ten. J is TRBJ2-1 and V is TRBV9, with D possibly being TRBD2 (5 bases). CDR1 is SGDLS and CDR2 is YYNGEE in the germline V gene. Trimming removed 3 bases at V and 4 bases at J, with 11 bases between. The CDR3 is 14 residues long. For the CDR3, the DNA is TGTGCCAGCAGCGGCGAGGAGGCTTACAATGAGCAGTTCTTC. Translation gives CASSGEEAYNEQFF.

This clonotype was recorded at least ten times. The chain has TRBV6-2 or TRBV6-3 and TRBJ2-1; possibly TRBD2 for D (5 bases). Germline V gene data show CDR1 as MNHEY and CDR2 as SVGEGT. The length of the CDR3 is 15 residues. Trimming left V 5 bases short and J 6 bases short, with 17 bases between. The CDR3 sequence is CASSNRGLDSNEQFF. CDR3 coding DNA: TGTGCCAGCAGTAACCGGGGTCTGGACTCCAATGAGCAGTTCTTC.

This clonotype occurred many times. The rearrangement uses TRBV20-1 and TRBJ2-1; D might be TRBD1 (6 bases). CDR3 length: 11 amino acids. Per the germline V gene, CDR1 is DFQATT and CDR2 is SNEGSKA (reference sequence). The CDR3 DNA reads TGCAGCGCCGGTAGGGGGAGTGAGCAGTTCTTC. It codes for CSAGRGSEQFF.

This clonotype occurred a few times. An end of the junction does not agree with germline; a read error may underlie this. This chain links TRBV7-3 with TRBJ1-2, with 7 nucleotides matching TRBD1. The CDR3 has 15 amino acids. Germline V gives CDR1 SGHTA, CDR2 FQGTGA. This chain's CDR3 is CAGSETGEFGYGYTF. The DNA of the CDR3 is TGTGCCGGCAGCGAAACAGGGGAGTTTGGCTATGGCTACACCTTC. Variable domain in full (rest from reference TRBV7-3 and TRBJ1-2): GAGVSQTPSNKVTEKGKYVELRCDPISGHTALYWYRQSLGQGPEFLIYFQGTGAADDSGLPNDRFFAVRPEGSVSTLKIQRTERGDSAVYLCAGSETGEFGYGYTFGSGTRLTVV.

This clonotype came up many times. The V gene is TRBV7-9, the J gene TRBJ1-2; D might be TRBD1 (6 bases). The CDR3 totals 12 residues. The V gene's germline CDR1 is SEHNR and CDR2 FQNEAQ (reference sequence). V lost 8 bases to trimming and J lost 7 bases, with 14 bases between them. The CDR3 DNA follows: TGTGCCAGCGAAAGAGGCAGGGGTGGCTACACCTTC. It is translated as CASERGRGGYTF.

The chain joins TRBV27 to TRBJ2-7; the D is unclear. The CDR3 sequence is 12 residues long. V lost 3 bases to trimming and J lost 6 bases, with 9 bases between them. Looked up from germline, CDR1 is MNHEY and CDR2 is SMNVEV (reference sequence). CDR3 sequence (DNA): TGTGCCAGCAGTTTCGGTTCGCTCGAGCAGTACTTC. Protein sequence: CASSFGSLEQYF.

The V gene is TRBV20-1, the J gene TRBJ2-7; D remains ambiguous. Germline CDR1 DFQATT, CDR2 SNEGSKA (reference sequence). Trimming shortened V by 0 bases and J by 13 bases, and 13 bases separated the two germline ends. This CDR3 is 11 amino acids long. This CDR3 reads CSARDSNFIYF. The CDR3 DNA sequence: TGCAGTGCTAGAGACAGCAATTTTATCTACTTC.

This clonotype was seen ten or more times. This chain joins TRBV11-2 and TRBJ1-1, with 7 nucleotides matching TRBD1. J gave up 0 bases and V 1 base, and 17 bases lay outside the gene matches. The length of the CDR3 is 20 residues. Germline lookup yields CDR1 SGHAT and CDR2 FQNNGV. CDR3 amino acids: CASSLAIRRDSRPLNTEAFF. The CDR3 coding sequence is TGTGCCAGCAGCTTAGCCATCCGACGGGACAGTCGACCTCTGAACACTGAAGCTTTCTTT. The whole variable domain, filled in from reference TRBV11-2 and TRBJ1-1, reads EAGVAQSPRYKIIEKRQSVAFWCNPISGHATLYWYQQILGQGPKLLIQFQNNGVVDDSQLPKDRFSAERLKGVDSTLKIQPAKLEDSAVYLCASSLAIRRDSRPLNTEAFFGQGTRLTVV.

This clonotype has a handful of counts. The chain joins TRBV18 to TRBJ2-2; D unclear. V was cut by 3 bases and J by 6 bases, with 5 bases left in between. This CDR3 comprises 12 residues. Germline-derived CDR1 and CDR2 are KGHSH and LQKENI. CDR3 in DNA: TGTGCCAGCTCACCGGGCCCCGGGGAGCTGTTTTTT. Translated: CASSPGPGELFF.

Concerning this clonotype itself: A read error likely explains this, since a far larger clone differs by one base. The chain is built from TRBV27 and TRBJ2-7; the D gene is possibly TRBD2 (6 bases). Germline assignment: CDR1 MNHEY and CDR2 SMNVEV (reference sequence). V gave up 5 bases and J gave up 6 bases, with 17 bases separating them. The CDR3 contains 14 residues. CDR3 sequence reads: CASSDPTAGIEQYF. In DNA, the CDR3 is TGTGCCAGCAGTGATCCTACCGCGGGGATCGAGCAGTACTTC.

This clonotype was observed a handful of times. The rearrangement links TRBV19 to TRBJ2-7; D might be TRBD1 (6 bases). Trimming cost V 6 bases and J 3 bases, with 15 bases left between them. The CDR3 consists of 14 residues. The V gene's germline CDR1 is LNHDA and CDR2 SQIVND (reference sequence). The CDR3 here is CASSQTGIYYEQYF. The CDR3 nucleotides read TGTGCCAGTAGCCAAACAGGGATTTACTACGAGCAGTACTTC.

This clonotype was observed many times. The rearrangement joins TRBV6-2 or TRBV6-3 to TRBJ1-1; D is possibly TRBD1 (5 bases). The CDR3 runs to 15 residues. Germline-derived CDR1 and CDR2 are MNHEY and SVGEGT. Trimming took 4 bases from V and 9 from J, leaving 21 bases between them. The CDR3 bases are TGTGCCAGCAGTTCTTCACGGGACGGCCTTGTGAAAGCTTTCTTT. Encoded protein: CASSSSRDGLVKAFF.